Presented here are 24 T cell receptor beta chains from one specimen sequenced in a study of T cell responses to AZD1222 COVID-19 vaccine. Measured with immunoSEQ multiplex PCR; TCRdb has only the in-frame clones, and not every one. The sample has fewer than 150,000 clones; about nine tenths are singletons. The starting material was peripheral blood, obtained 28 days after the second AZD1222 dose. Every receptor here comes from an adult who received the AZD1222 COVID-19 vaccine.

The CDR3 reads CASSQLAGGTSEQYF. The CDR3 nucleotides read TGCGCCAGCAGCCAGCTAGCGGGAGGAACCAGCGAGCAGTACTTC. The chain carries TRBV5-1 and TRBJ2-7; 11 bases map to TRBD2. Germline assignment: CDR1 SGHRS and CDR2 YFSETQ. Trimming took 4 bases from V and 6 from J; bases not matched to a gene: 9. This CDR3 is built from 15 residues.

CDR3 loop: CASSQDGGVDEKLFF. The CDR3 DNA reads TGTGCCAGCAGCCAAGATGGGGGCGTCGACGAAAAACTGTTTTTT. This sequence joins TRBV3-1 (or the pseudogene TRBV3-2) and TRBJ1-4; perhaps TRBD1 as D (6 bases). Per germline, CDR1 LGHDT and CDR2 YNNKEL (reference sequence). The CDR3 is 15 residues long. The ends were cut back, 0 bases at V and 8 bases at J, with 13 bases in the middle.

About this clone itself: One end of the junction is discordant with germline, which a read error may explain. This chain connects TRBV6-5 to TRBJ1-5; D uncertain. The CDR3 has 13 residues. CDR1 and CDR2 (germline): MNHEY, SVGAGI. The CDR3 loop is CVSSYGSNQPQHF. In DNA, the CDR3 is TGTGTCAGCAGTTATGGCAGTAATCAGCCCCAGCATTTT.

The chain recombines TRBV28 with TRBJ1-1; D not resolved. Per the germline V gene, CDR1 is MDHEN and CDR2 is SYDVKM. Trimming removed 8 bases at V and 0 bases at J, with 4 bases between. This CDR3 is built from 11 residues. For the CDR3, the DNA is TGTGCCAGCGAGATGAACACTGAAGCTTTCTTT. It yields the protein CASEMNTEAFF.

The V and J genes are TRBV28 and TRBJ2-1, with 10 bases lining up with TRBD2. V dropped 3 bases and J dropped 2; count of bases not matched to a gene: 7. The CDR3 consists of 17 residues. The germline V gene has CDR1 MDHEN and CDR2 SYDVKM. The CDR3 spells CASSFTSAGGPYNEQFF. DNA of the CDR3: TGTGCCAGCAGTTTTACTTCAGCGGGGGGGCCCTACAATGAGCAGTTCTTC.

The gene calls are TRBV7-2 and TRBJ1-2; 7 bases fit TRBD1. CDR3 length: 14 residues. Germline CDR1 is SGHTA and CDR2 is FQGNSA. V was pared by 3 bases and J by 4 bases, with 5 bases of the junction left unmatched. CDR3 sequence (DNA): TGTGCCAGCAGCTTCGGGACAGCCGCCTATGGCTACACCTTC. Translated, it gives CASSFGTAAYGYTF. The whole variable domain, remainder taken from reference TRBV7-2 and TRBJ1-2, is GAGVSQSPSNKVTEKGKDVELRCDPISGHTALYWYRQSLGQGLEFLIYFQGNSAPDKSGLPSDRFSAERTGGSVSTLTIQRTQQEDSAVYLCASSFGTAAYGYTFGSGTRLTVV.

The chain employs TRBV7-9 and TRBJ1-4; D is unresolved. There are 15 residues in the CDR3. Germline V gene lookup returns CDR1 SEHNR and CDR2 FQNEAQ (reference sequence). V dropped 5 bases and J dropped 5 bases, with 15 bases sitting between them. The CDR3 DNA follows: TGTGCCAGCAGCCCCCATAGGGCCGCAAATGAAAAACTGTTTTTT. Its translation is CASSPHRAANEKLFF.

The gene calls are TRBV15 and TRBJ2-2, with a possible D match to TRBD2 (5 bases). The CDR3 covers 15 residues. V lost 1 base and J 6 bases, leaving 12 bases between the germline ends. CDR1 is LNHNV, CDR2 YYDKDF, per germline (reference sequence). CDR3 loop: CATSRAPQRAGELFF. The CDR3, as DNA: TGTGCCACCAGCAGAGCCCCTCAGAGGGCCGGGGAGCTGTTTTTT.

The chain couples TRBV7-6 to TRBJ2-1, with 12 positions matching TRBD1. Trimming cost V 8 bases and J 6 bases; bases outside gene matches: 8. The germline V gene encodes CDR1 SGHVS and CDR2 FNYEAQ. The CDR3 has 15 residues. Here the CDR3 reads CASRPGTGGFNEQFF. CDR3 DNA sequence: TGTGCCAGCCGACCCGGGACAGGGGGCTTCAATGAGCAGTTCTTC.

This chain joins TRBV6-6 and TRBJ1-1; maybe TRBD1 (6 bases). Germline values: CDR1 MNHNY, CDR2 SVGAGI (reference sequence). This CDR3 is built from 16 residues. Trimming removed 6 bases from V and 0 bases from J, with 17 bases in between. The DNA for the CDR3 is TGTGCCAGCAGCCCCACAGGGATTACTATGAACACTGAAGCTTTCTTT. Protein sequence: CASSPTGITMNTEAFF.

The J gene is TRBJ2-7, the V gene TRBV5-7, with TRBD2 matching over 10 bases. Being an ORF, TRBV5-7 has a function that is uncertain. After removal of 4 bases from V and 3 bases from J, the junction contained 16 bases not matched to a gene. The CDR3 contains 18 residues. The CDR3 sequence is CASSGGLQTSGQDYEQYF. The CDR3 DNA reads TGTGCCAGCAGCGGCGGACTACAGACTAGCGGGCAGGACTACGAGCAGTACTTC.

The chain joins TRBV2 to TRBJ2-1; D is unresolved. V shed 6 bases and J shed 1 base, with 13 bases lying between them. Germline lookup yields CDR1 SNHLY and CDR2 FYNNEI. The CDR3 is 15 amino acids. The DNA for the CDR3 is TGTGCCAGCAGCTTCCCGGGCCCTTCCTACAATGAGCAGTTCTTC. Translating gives CASSFPGPSYNEQFF.

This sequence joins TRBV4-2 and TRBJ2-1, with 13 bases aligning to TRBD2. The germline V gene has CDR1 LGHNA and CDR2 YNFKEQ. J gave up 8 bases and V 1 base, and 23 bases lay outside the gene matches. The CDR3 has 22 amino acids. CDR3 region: CASSQVPPGLAGDSLHLDEQFF. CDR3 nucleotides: TGTGCCAGCAGCCAAGTACCCCCTGGACTAGCGGGAGATTCTCTTCATCTTGATGAGCAGTTCTTC.

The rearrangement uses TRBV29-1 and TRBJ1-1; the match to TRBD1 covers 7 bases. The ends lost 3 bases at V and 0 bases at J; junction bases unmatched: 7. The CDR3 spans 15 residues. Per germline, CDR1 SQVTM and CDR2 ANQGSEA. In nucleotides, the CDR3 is TGCAGCGTTGACCCGGGACAGATCATGAACACTGAAGCTTTCTTT. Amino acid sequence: CSVDPGQIMNTEAFF.

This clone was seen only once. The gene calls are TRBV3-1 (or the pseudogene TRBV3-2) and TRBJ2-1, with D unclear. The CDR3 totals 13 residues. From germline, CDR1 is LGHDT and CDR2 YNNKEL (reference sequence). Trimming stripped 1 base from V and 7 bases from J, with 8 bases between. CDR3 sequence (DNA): TGTGCCAGCAGCCAAGGATTGGTGAATGAGCAGTTCTTC. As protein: CASSQGLVNEQFF.

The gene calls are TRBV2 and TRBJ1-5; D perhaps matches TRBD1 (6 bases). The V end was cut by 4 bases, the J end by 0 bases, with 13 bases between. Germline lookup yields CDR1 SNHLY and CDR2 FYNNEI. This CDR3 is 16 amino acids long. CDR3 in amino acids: CASSAVRGNSNQPQHF. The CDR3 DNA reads TGTGCCAGCAGTGCGGTAAGGGGGAATAGCAATCAGCCCCAGCATTTT.

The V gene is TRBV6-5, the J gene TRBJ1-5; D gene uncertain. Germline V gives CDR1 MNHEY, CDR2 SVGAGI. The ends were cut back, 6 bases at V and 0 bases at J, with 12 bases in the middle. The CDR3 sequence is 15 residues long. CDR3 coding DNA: TGTGCCAGCAGGCCGGGCACTAATAGCAATCAGCCCCAGCATTTT. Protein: CASRPGTNSNQPQHF.

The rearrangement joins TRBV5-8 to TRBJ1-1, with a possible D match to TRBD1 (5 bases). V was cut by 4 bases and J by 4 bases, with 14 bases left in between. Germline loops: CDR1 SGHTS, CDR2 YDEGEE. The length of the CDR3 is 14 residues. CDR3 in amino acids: CASSTGHLGTEAFF. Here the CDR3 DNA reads TGTGCCAGCAGCACCGGACACCTGGGCACTGAAGCTTTCTTT.

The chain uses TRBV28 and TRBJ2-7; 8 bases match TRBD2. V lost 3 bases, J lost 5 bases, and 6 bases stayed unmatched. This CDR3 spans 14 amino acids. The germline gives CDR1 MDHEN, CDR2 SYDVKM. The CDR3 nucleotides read TGTGCCAGCAGTTTCAAGGTAGCGGGAAACGAGCAGTACTTC. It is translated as CASSFKVAGNEQYF.

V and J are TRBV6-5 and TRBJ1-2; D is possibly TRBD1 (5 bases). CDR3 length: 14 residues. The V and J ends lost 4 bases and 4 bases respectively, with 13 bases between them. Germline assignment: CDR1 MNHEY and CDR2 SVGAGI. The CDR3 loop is CASSSLGGTYGYTF. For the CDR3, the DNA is TGTGCCAGCAGTTCTCTAGGTGGGACCTATGGCTACACCTTC.

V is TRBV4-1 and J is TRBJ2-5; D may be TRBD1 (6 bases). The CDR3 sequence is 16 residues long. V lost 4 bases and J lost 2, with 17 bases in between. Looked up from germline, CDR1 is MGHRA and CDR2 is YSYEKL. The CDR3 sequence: CASSLTFQGIQETQYF. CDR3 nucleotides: TGCGCCAGCAGCCTCACATTTCAGGGGATACAAGAGACCCAGTACTTC.

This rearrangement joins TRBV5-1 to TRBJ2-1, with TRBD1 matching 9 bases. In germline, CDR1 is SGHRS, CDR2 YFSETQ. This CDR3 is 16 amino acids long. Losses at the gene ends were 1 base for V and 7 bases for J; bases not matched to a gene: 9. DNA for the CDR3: TGCGCCAGCAGCTTGACCGGGACAGGGTGGCTAAATGAGCAGTTCTTC. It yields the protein CASSLTGTGWLNEQFF. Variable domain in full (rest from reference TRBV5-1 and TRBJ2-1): KAGVTQTPRYLIKTRGQQVTLSCSPISGHRSVSWYQQTPGQGLQFLFEYFSETQRNKGNFPGRFSGRQFSNSRSEMNVSTLELGDSALYLCASSLTGTGWLNEQFFGPGTRLTVL.

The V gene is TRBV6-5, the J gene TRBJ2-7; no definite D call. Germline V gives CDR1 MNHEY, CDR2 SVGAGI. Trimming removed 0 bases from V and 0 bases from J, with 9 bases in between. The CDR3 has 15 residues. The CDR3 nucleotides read TGTGCCAGCAGTTACTCTACCGGGCTCTCCTACGAGCAGTACTTC. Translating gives CASSYSTGLSYEQYF.

The CDR3 here is CASSWAEETQYF. In DNA, the CDR3 is TGTGCCAGCAGCTGGGCAGAAGAGACCCAGTACTTC. V is TRBV7-2 and J is TRBJ2-5; no firm D call. The CDR3 is 12 residues long. The V and J ends lost 4 bases and 3 bases respectively, with 6 bases between them. Germline CDR1 SGHTA, CDR2 FQGNSA.